These T cell receptor beta chains were read from a single sample in a study of T-cell reconstitution after alpha-beta-depleted transplantation in children. TCRdb re-derived calls from the PCR reads in MiXCR, one entry per CDR3 protein. The data show over 550,000 distinct CDR3 sequences, over 9.5% seen once. Sequencing was performed on PBMCs from the stem cell graft donor, taken from the stem cell graft. The source is a human donor who donated a stem cell graft to a child with acute myeloid leukemia. CDR3s include the opening cysteine and the closing phenylalanine or tryptophan. The order of the fields is V gene, clone size, J gene, D gene, CDR3 DNA, CDR3 protein. D genes are given only for firm matches. Size is omitted from some rows. Given values are once, few, many or a class for expanded clones.

TRBV11-2	.	TRBJ2-7	TRBD2	TGTGCCAGCAGCTTAGGACCTCCGGGTAGCGGGAGCTACGAGCAGTACTTC	CASSLGPPGSGSYEQYF
TRBV12-3/TRBV12-4	.	TRBJ2-5	TRBD2	TGTGCCAGCAGTTTTCGGGGGGGTAGCCAAGAGACCCAGTACTTC	CASSFRGGSQETQYF
TRBV5-1	many	TRBJ2-1	TRBD2	TGCGCCAGCAGCCCTAGCGGGAGTATCGGGAATGAGCAGTTCTTC	CASSPSGSIGNEQFF
TRBV7-9	many	TRBJ2-2	.	TGTGCCAGCAGCAAGGACTCTGCCCGGGAGCTGTTTTTT	CASSKDSARELFF
TRBV5-4	.	TRBJ2-5	TRBD2	TGTGCCAGCAGCCCTAGTGGGGCGGGAGGGGGGACCCAGTACTTC	CASSPSGAGGGTQYF
TRBV11-2	few	TRBJ1-1	TRBD1	TGTGCCAGCAGCCCCCGACAGGGTTTGAGCACTGAAGCTTTCTTT	CASSPRQGLSTEAFF
TRBV6-1	.	TRBJ2-7	.	TGTGCCAGCAGTGAAGCGTGGGGGATCCACGAGCAGTACTTC	CASSEAWGIHEQYF
TRBV5-1	.	TRBJ1-1	TRBD1	TGCGCCAGCAGCTCAAGCGAGGGGGCTTCTACTGAAGCTTTCTTT	CASSSSEGASTEAFF
TRBV5-6	.	TRBJ1-2	.	TGTGCCAGCACCATAGAGGATGCTTATCGCTACACCTTC	CASTIEDAYRYTF
TRBV7-2	few	TRBJ2-3	.	TGTGCCAGCAGCGCTGCGGGACTTGACACAGATACGCAGTATTTT	CASSAAGLDTDTQYF
TRBV29-1	many	TRBJ2-7	TRBD2	TGCAGCGTCATAAGCGGGACCTCCTACGAGCAGTACTTC	CSVISGTSYEQYF
TRBV27	.	TRBJ2-7	.	TGTGCCAGCAGTTTCAGGGGGGAGACCAACGAGCAGTACTTC	CASSFRGETNEQYF
TRBV7-6	few	TRBJ2-7	.	TGTGCCAGCGCCGACGACAACTACGAGCAGTACTTC	CASADDNYEQYF
TRBV4-1	many	TRBJ2-6	.	TGCGCCAGCAAAGGGCCCTCTGGGGCCAACGTCCTGACTTTC	CASKGPSGANVLTF
TRBV5-1	.	TRBJ2-7	.	TGCGCCAGCAGGAGGGGCGAGGTTAGTGACGAGCAGTACTTC	CASRRGEVSDEQYF
TRBV20-1	.	TRBJ2-1	TRBD1	TGCAGTGCGTCCAGGCCTCAGGGGGACGAGCAGTTCTTC	CSASRPQGDEQFF
TRBV25-1	many	TRBJ2-7	TRBD1	TGTGCCAGCAGTGCCTTCGACAGGGGGCCGGAGCAGTACTTC	CASSAFDRGPEQYF
TRBV30	many	TRBJ2-7	.	TGTGCCTGGAGAGGACTGGATGAGGGCGAGCAGTACTTC	CAWRGLDEGEQYF
TRBV20-1	many	TRBJ1-1	.	TGCAGTGCCCCCCAGACAGGAAGATCGTCGGGCACTGAAGCTTTCTTT	CSAPQTGRSSGTEAFF
TRBV14	few	TRBJ2-7	.	TGTGCCAGCAGCCAAGCGAAACACGAGCAGTACTTC	CASSQAKHEQYF
TRBV7-9	few	TRBJ1-5	TRBD1	TGTGCCAGCAGCTTAGACAGGGGGCGCAATCAGCCCCAGCATTTT	CASSLDRGRNQPQHF
TRBV10-3	many	TRBJ2-7	.	TGTGCCATTGGGACGGGGGACCTCTACGAGCAGTACTTC	CAIGTGDLYEQYF
TRBV7-9	many	TRBJ1-6	.	TGTGCCAGCAGCCGAAGGTTGGGGAATTCACCCCTCCACTTT	CASSRRLGNSPLHF
TRBV7-2	.	TRBJ2-2	.	TGTGCCAGCAGCTTAGATCAGGGGACCGGGGAGCTGTTTTTT	CASSLDQGTGELFF
TRBV12-3/TRBV12-4	.	TRBJ2-7	.	TGTGCCAGCACCCTAAAGAGGGGTTCCGAGAGCTACTTC	CASTLKRGSESYF
TRBV27	many	TRBJ2-1	.	TGTGCCAGCAGGGGGGTGGGCTGGTACAATGAGCAGTTCTTC	CASRGVGWYNEQFF
TRBV30	many	TRBJ2-4	.	TGTGCCTGGAGTGTAGGGGGTTCCAAAAACATTCAGTACTTC	CAWSVGGSKNIQYF
TRBV15	few	TRBJ2-3	.	TGTGCCACCAGCAGAGATGTCAATACGCAGTATTTT	CATSRDVNTQYF
TRBV21-1	many	TRBJ2-7	.	TGTGCCAGCAGCAAACCTAGCGGGTTGAGCTCCTACGAGCAGTACTTC	CASSKPSGLSSYEQYF
TRBV25-1	many	TRBJ2-4	.	TGTGCCAGCAGTGAGGGCTTGGGCAGGGTGGCCAAAAACATTCAGTACTTC	CASSEGLGRVAKNIQYF
TRBV30	.	TRBJ2-1	.	TGTGCCTGGAGTCAGTCTAAGTACAATGAGCAGTTCTTC	CAWSQSKYNEQFF
TRBV11-2	many	TRBJ2-2	.	TGTGCCAGTCGGTCTAGCGTAGGCGCGAACACCGGGGAGCTGTTTTTT	CASRSSVGANTGELFF
TRBV5-5	.	TRBJ2-1	.	TGTGCCAGCAGCTTTGACGAGGGAGTGGGGAGTGAGCAGTTCTTC	CASSFDEGVGSEQFF
TRBV14	many	TRBJ2-7	.	TGTGCCAGCAGCCAAGAAAACGAGCAGTACTTC	CASSQENEQYF
TRBV19	.	TRBJ2-3	.	TGTGCCAGTAGTATGGAAGCTACGCAGTATTTT	CASSMEATQYF
TRBV30	.	TRBJ1-1	.	TGTGCCTGGAGGGCAGGGGATCGAGGCACTGAAGCTTTCTTT	CAWRAGDRGTEAFF
TRBV5-1	many	TRBJ2-1	.	TGCGCCAGCAGCTTAGTTGGAGAGGGTGAGCAGTTCTTC	CASSLVGEGEQFF